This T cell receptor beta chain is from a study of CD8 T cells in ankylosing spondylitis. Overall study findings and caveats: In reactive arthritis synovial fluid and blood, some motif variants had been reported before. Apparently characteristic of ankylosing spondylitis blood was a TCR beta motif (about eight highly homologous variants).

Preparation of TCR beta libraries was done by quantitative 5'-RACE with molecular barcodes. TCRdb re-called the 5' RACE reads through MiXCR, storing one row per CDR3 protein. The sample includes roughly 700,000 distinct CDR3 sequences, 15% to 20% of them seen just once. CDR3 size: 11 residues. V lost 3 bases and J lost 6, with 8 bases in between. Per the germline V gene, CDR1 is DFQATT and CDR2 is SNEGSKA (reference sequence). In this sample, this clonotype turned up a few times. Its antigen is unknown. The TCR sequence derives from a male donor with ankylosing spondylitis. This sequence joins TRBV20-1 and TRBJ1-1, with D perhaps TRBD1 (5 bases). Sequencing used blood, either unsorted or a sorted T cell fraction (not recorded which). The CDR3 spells CSASWGAEAFF. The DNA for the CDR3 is TGCAGTGCTAGTTGGGGGGCTGAAGCTTTCTTT.